The 17 T cell receptor beta chains presented below share a single source sample, sequenced in a study of cytomegalovirus exposure and HLA in healthy donors. Both 60 Vbeta primers and 13 Jbeta primers went into the PCR. Data came from immunoSEQ multiplex PCR; TCRdb stores just in-frame clones and leaves some out. The repertoire has about 160,000 clones, around 80% of them found once; the top ten carry 6.3%. Sequenced input: PBMCs. These receptors were taken from a male donor in good health and CMV-seropositive.

The chain has TRBV5-4 and TRBJ2-7; 8 bases align to TRBD1. Trimming removed 3 bases from V and 3 bases from J; junction bases left unmatched: 14. Per the germline V gene, CDR1 is SGHNT and CDR2 is YYREEE (reference sequence). The CDR3 contains 17 residues. The CDR3 region is CASSSGAGTGLDYEQYF. CDR3 DNA: TGTGCCAGCAGCTCTGGAGCCGGGACAGGCTTAGACTACGAGCAGTACTTC.

CDR3 region: CAWTGTGGGETQYF. CDR3 bases: TGTGCCTGGACCGGGACAGGGGGCGGAGAGACCCAGTACTTC. The chain recombines TRBV30 with TRBJ2-5, with 12 positions matching TRBD1. Germline V lookup: CDR1 GTSNPN, CDR2 SVGIG (reference sequence). CDR3 length: 14 residues. V gave up 4 bases and J gave up 4 bases; unmatched junction bases: 4.

The chain couples TRBV15 to TRBJ2-2, with TRBD2 identical over 10 bases. Germline CDR1 reads LNHNV; CDR2 reads YYDKDF (reference sequence). The CDR3 covers 19 residues. J was trimmed by 2 bases and V by 3 bases; bases with no gene match: 12. The CDR3 DNA is TGTGCCACCAGCAGCCTGTACCGTACTAGCGGGGTAAACACCGGGGAGCTGTTTTTT. Protein sequence: CATSSLYRTSGVNTGELFF.

V gene TRBV5-1 combines with J gene TRBJ1-5; D gene uncertain. V lost 6 bases and J lost 3, with 10 bases in between. CDR3 length: 13 residues. Germline assignment: CDR1 SGHRS and CDR2 YFSETQ. CDR3 in amino acids: CASTQEPNQPQHF. CDR3 in DNA: TGCGCCAGCACGCAGGAACCCAATCAGCCCCAGCATTTT.

The chain employs TRBV19 and TRBJ2-1; the match to TRBD2 covers 10 bases. This CDR3 region has 15 residues. V was clipped by 5 bases and J by 10 bases; unmatched bases: 11. CDR1 LNHDA and CDR2 SQIVND come from the germline V gene (reference sequence). The CDR3 nucleotides are TGTGCCAGTAGTGTTGAACTAGCGGGGAGAAGGGAGCAGTTCTTC. The encoded protein is CASSVELAGRREQFF. The variable domain in full, completed from reference TRBV19 and TRBJ2-1, reads DGGITQSPKYLFRKEGQNVTLSCEQNLNHDAMYWYRQDPGQGLRLIYYSQIVNDFQKGDIAEGYSVSREKKESFPLTVTSAQKNPTAFYLCASSVELAGRREQFFGPGTRLTVL.

The chain carries TRBV9 and TRBJ2-2; possibly TRBD2 for D (6 bases). Germline V gives CDR1 SGDLS, CDR2 YYNGEE. This CDR3 region has 17 residues. V was shortened by 0 bases and J by 4 bases, with 16 bases between the two germline ends. DNA of the CDR3: TGTGCCAGCAGCGTAGCGGCCTTCGGGAGCGGCACCGGGGAGCTGTTTTTT. This translates into CASSVAAFGSGTGELFF.

This clone appeared a few times. This sequence joins TRBV10-3 and TRBJ1-2; 7 positions match TRBD1. V shed 6 bases and J 5 bases; nucleotides not matched to a gene: 6. Germline CDR1 reads ENHRY; CDR2 reads SYGVKD. The CDR3 contains 13 residues. The CDR3 is CAIRETGVYGYTF. The CDR3 nucleotides read TGTGCCATCAGGGAAACAGGGGTTTATGGCTACACCTTC.

The chain carries TRBV4-1 and TRBJ2-1; 13 nucleotides match TRBD2. Germline loops: CDR1 MGHRA, CDR2 YSYEKL. The V and J ends lost 3 bases and 1 base, in that order; junction bases with no gene match: 3. This CDR3 contains 17 residues. CDR3 nucleotide sequence: TGCGCCAGCAGCCATGGACTAGCGGGAGTATCCTACAATGAGCAGTTCTTC. Amino acids: CASSHGLAGVSYNEQFF.

V gene TRBV7-2 combines with J gene TRBJ2-7; D is perhaps TRBD1 (6 bases). Per the germline V gene, CDR1 is SGHTA and CDR2 is FQGNSA. This CDR3 spans 15 amino acids. The V end was cut by 5 bases, the J end by 1 base, with 15 bases between. In nucleotides, the CDR3 is TGTGCCAGCAGCCGGGGTGGGCAGGGGTCCTACGAGCAGTACTTC. Protein: CASSRGGQGSYEQYF.

The genes are TRBV11-3 and TRBJ2-1; 9 bases are a match to TRBD2. The junction had 10 bases not matched to a gene; V was cut back by 5 bases and J by 8 bases. The CDR3 sequence is 15 residues long. From germline, CDR1 is SGHNT and CDR2 YENEEA. This CDR3 reads CASSPSGNPGDEQFF. The CDR3 nucleotides are TGTGCCAGCAGCCCTAGCGGGAATCCTGGCGATGAGCAGTTCTTC.

The chain carries TRBV27 and TRBJ2-3; 7 bases are a match to TRBD2. The trim removed 4 bases at V and 5 bases at J, leaving 9 bases unmatched. The CDR3 loop spans 15 amino acids. Germline V gives CDR1 MNHEY, CDR2 SMNVEV (reference sequence). Written as DNA, the CDR3 is TGTGCCAGCAGTTGGTCCGGGAGGAGAGAAGATACGCAGTATTTT. Its translation is CASSWSGRREDTQYF.

Comment on this clone: At the DNA level, this CDR3 is encoded by other sequences in the same sample as well. This chain joins TRBV4-2 and TRBJ2-1, with TRBD2 matching 7 bases. This CDR3 has 15 residues. Germline-derived CDR1 and CDR2 are LGHNA and YNFKEQ. Trimming removed 4 bases from V and 5 bases from J; junction bases left unmatched: 8. CDR3 protein: CASSPRLGGDNEQFF. DNA for the CDR3: TGTGCCAGCAGCCCTAGACTGGGGGGGGACAATGAGCAGTTCTTC.

J is TRBJ2-5 and V is TRBV5-1, with 7 bases matching TRBD1. The CDR3 contains 15 residues. Unmatched junction bases numbered 9, after V lost 4 bases and J lost 3 bases. Germline assignment: CDR1 SGHRS and CDR2 YFSETQ. The CDR3 DNA reads as TGCGCCAGCAGCCTGACCACCGGGACAGAAGAGACCCAGTACTTC. Translating it yields CASSLTTGTEETQYF.

This chain joins TRBV15 and TRBJ1-2; 9 nucleotides line up with TRBD1. CDR3 size: 15 residues. Germline V gene lookup returns CDR1 LNHNV and CDR2 YYDKDF (reference sequence). After removal of 5 bases from V and 4 bases from J, the junction contained 8 bases not matched to a gene. DNA of the CDR3: TGTGCCACCAGCGCACAGGGGGCTGCGGGCTATGGCTACACCTTC. Protein: CATSAQGAAGYGYTF.

V gene TRBV6-1 combines with J gene TRBJ2-3; no clear D gene. The germline V gene encodes CDR1 MNHNS and CDR2 SASEGT. The V end lost 3 bases, the J end lost 2 bases, and 12 bases lay between the germline ends. This CDR3 region has 15 residues. CDR3 in amino acids: CASSESLGITDTQYF. The CDR3, as DNA: TGTGCCAGCAGTGAGAGTCTGGGCATCACAGATACGCAGTATTTT.

The chain carries TRBV30 and TRBJ1-1; 10 bases match TRBD1. The CDR3 runs to 12 residues. Trimming took 5 bases from V and 5 from J; bases not matched to a gene: 2. In germline, CDR1 is GTSNPN, CDR2 SVGIG (reference sequence). The CDR3 region is CAWDRGPTEAFF. In DNA, the CDR3 is TGTGCCTGGGACAGGGGGCCGACTGAAGCTTTCTTT.

This rearrangement joins TRBV5-1 to TRBJ1-5; no clear D gene. The V gene lost 0 bases and the J gene lost 7 bases, with 11 bases spanning the gap. This CDR3 spans 14 amino acids. Germline V gives CDR1 SGHRS, CDR2 YFSETQ. CDR3 bases: TGCGCCAGCAGCTTGGACAGCGGGTACCAGCCCCAGCATTTT. Translating it yields CASSLDSGYQPQHF. Full variable domain (remainder filled in from reference TRBV5-1 and TRBJ1-5): KAGVTQTPRYLIKTRGQQVTLSCSPISGHRSVSWYQQTPGQGLQFLFEYFSETQRNKGNFPGRFSGRQFSNSRSEMNVSTLELGDSALYLCASSLDSGYQPQHFGDGTRLSIL.